Shown below are 5 T cell receptor beta chains from a single sample sequenced in a study of blood T cells in healthy people across ages. A J-beta primer mix and a sample-barcoded 5' primer were used in a second PCR of roughly 7 to 12 cycles. TCRdb reanalysed the 5' RACE reads using MiXCR and keeps one entry per CDR3 protein. The sample has about 830,000 distinct CDR3 sequences; around 62% are singletons. The sample was blood. These receptors were obtained from a man between 25 and 39 years old in good health.

This chain joins TRBV2 and TRBJ2-5; 14 nucleotides match TRBD2. The last part of the DNA fits TRBJ2-7 better; the J call may be wrong. Germline V lookup: CDR1 SNHLY, CDR2 FYNNEI. This CDR3 contains 17 residues. This chain's CDR3 is CASSEALGLAGVYEQYF. DNA for the CDR3: TGTGCCAGCAGTGAAGCGCTGGGACTAGCGGGAGTATACGAGCAGTACTTC.

The chain employs TRBV7-9 and TRBJ2-1; D uncertain. The CDR3 consists of 16 residues. The germline V and J ends were trimmed by 7 bases and 0 bases, with 16 bases remaining between them. The V gene's germline CDR1 is SEHNR and CDR2 FQNEAQ (reference sequence). CDR3: CASTDRKQVSYNEQFF. The CDR3 DNA sequence: TGTGCCAGCACCGATAGAAAGCAGGTCTCCTACAATGAGCAGTTCTTC. The full variable domain, in which reference TRBV7-9 and TRBJ2-1 provide the parts outside the CDR3, is DTGVSQNPRHKITKRGQNVTFRCDPISEHNRLYWYRQTLGQGPEFLTYFQNEAQLEKSRLLSDRFSAERPKGSFSTLEIQRTEQGDSAMYLCASTDRKQVSYNEQFFGPGTRLTVL.

The DNA of the CDR3 is TGTGCCAGCAGCGACATAACACAGAATTCACCCCTCCACTTT. Its translation: CASSDITQNSPLHF. The chain is built from TRBV9 and TRBJ1-6; the D is unclear. The CDR3 length is 14 residues. CDR1 and CDR2 (germline): SGDLS, YYNGEE. V lost 3 bases to trimming and J lost 7 bases, with 11 bases between them.

This clonotype was detected only a few times. The chain combines TRBV30 with TRBJ2-7; 10 nucleotides line up with TRBD1. From germline, CDR1 is GTSNPN and CDR2 SVGIG (reference sequence). The CDR3 contains 16 residues. The trim removed 2 bases at V and 0 bases at J, leaving 7 bases unmatched. This chain's CDR3 is CAWSPTRDRGSYEQYF. The CDR3 DNA reads TGTGCCTGGAGTCCTACACGGGACAGGGGCTCCTACGAGCAGTACTTC.

This clonotype came up many times. This rearrangement joins TRBV4-3 to TRBJ2-1, with a tentative D call TRBD2 (5 bases). Trimming removed 0 bases at V and 2 bases at J, with 14 bases between. The CDR3 totals 17 residues. Germline CDR1 LGHNA, CDR2 YSLEER. DNA for the CDR3: TGCGCCAGCAGCCAAGATCCCCCCAGCGGAGCCTACAATGAGCAGTTCTTC. This codes for CASSQDPPSGAYNEQFF.